These T cell receptor beta chains were read from a single sample in a study of T cells in Graves' hyperthyroidism and ophthalmopathy. MiXCR, applied by TCRdb to the multiplex PCR reads, yields one record per CDR3 protein. Seen here are more than 300,000 distinct CDR3 sequences, approximately 17% observed once, and the top ten hold around a third. Sequencing was performed on blood. Every receptor here comes from a woman aged 25 to 39 with Graves' hyperthyroidism that later progressed to Graves' ophthalmopathy. CDR3s include the opening cysteine and the closing phenylalanine or tryptophan. D genes are given only for firm matches. Expanded clones are given a class, and other clones once, few, many or no size at all.

>TRBJ2-7|.|TRBV30|.
CAWSIAQAYEQYF
>TRBJ1-4|TRBD1|TRBV5-1|many
CASSPGTGGDEKLFF
>TRBJ1-1|.|TRBV11-2|.
CASSRRPSNTEAFF
>TRBJ1-6|.|TRBV27|many
CASRPPEGFSGSPLHF
>TRBJ1-1|.|TRBV5-8|few
CASSPRNADINTEAFF
>TRBJ1-1|.|TRBV2|many
CASSVDPSSDTGSTEAFF
>TRBJ2-3|TRBD1|TRBV6-2/TRBV6-3|few
CASTGQVKDTQYF
>TRBJ1-2|TRBD1|TRBV27|.
CASSPGTGVNGYTF
>TRBJ2-3|TRBD2|TRBV18|.
CASSQGTSGSTDTQYF
>TRBJ1-1|.|TRBV7-2|many
CASSQRTLNTEAFF
>TRBJ2-7|.|TRBV6-1|many
CASSEPASSYEQYF
>TRBJ2-6|.|TRBV20-1|.
CSAATGSSGANVLTF
>TRBJ2-2|.|TRBV12-5|many
CASGSINTGELFF
>TRBJ2-1|TRBD2|TRBV20-1|.
CSARRLAGAQSGYNEQFF
>TRBJ2-5|.|TRBV11-2|many
CASSLDISETQYF
>TRBJ2-1|TRBD2|TRBV30|many
CAWSTSGRASEQFF
>TRBJ1-5|.|TRBV5-5|many
CASSFRAGVYNQPQHF
>TRBJ2-1|.|TRBV19|many
CASSTGSRAAAYNEQFF
>TRBJ2-7|TRBD2|TRBV3-1|.
CASSPMGLAERGTYEQYF
>TRBJ2-2|TRBD1|TRBV7-9|.
CASSLGGQGNGELFF
>TRBJ1-1|.|TRBV7-9|many
CASSLRPAAMNTEAFF
>TRBJ1-6|.|TRBV7-8|many
CASRRGLVGPRNSPLHF
>TRBJ2-3|.|TRBV29-1|.
CSVDGRDGTDTQYF
>TRBJ2-3|TRBD2|TRBV20-1|.
CSARATSGGGDTQYF
>TRBJ2-3|.|TRBV30|many
CAWSSGLDTQYF
>TRBJ2-1|.|TRBV2|.
CASSDSGQGGINEHHF
>TRBJ2-5|TRBD1|TRBV7-9|once
CASSLGGTGTETQYF
>TRBJ2-2|.|TRBV12-3/TRBV12-4|many
CASSWDGPTGELFF
>TRBJ2-5|.|TRBV24-1|many
CATSDLDTAFQETQYF
>TRBJ1-1|.|TRBV15|few
CATSAPRQMNTEAFF
>TRBJ2-3|.|TRBV9|.
CASSPHPNTGAQYF
>TRBJ1-5|.|TRBV28|many
CASRSTGRRTQHF
>TRBJ2-2|.|TRBV5-1|.
CASRGGQNFDTGKLFF